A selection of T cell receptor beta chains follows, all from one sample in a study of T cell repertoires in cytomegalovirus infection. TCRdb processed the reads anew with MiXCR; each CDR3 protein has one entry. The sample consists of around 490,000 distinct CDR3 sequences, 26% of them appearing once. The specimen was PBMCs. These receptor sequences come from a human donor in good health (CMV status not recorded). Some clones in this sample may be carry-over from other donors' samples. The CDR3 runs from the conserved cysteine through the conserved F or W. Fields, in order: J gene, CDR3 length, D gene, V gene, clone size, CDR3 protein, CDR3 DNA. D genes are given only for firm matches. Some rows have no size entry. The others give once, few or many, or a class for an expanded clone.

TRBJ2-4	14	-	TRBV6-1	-	CASSEAVAKNIQYF	TGTGCCAGCAGTGAAGCGGTAGCCAAAAACATTCAGTACTTC
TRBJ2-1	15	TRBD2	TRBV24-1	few	CATSGVAGGLNEQFF	TGTGCCACCAGTGGTGTAGCGGGAGGACTTAATGAGCAGTTCTTC
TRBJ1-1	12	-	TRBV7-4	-	CASSLPGFEAFF	TGTGCCAGCAGCCTCCCCGGGTTTGAAGCTTTCTTT
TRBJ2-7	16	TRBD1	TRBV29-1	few	CSVELAGTGRLGEQYF	TGCAGCGTTGAATTGGCGGGGACAGGACGCCTCGGGGAGCAGTACTTC
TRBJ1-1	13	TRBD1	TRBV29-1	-	CSGHRGRVSEAFF	TGCAGCGGCCACAGGGGGCGAGTATCTGAAGCTTTCTTT
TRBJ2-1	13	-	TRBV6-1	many	CASSSQGFDEQFF	TGTGCCAGCAGTTCCCAGGGTTTCGATGAGCAGTTCTTC
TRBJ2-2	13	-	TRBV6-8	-	CASRDGMAGELFF	TGTGCCAGCAGGGACGGAATGGCCGGGGAGCTGTTTTTT
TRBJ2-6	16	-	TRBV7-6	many	CASSLEPLSGANVLTF	TGTGCCAGCAGCTTAGAACCACTCTCTGGGGCCAACGTCCTGACTTTC
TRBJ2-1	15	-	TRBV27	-	CASSRRGGLYNEQFF	TGTGCCAGCAGTCGGCGGGGAGGCCTCTACAATGAGCAGTTCTTC
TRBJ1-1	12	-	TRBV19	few	CASRDSYSEAFF	TGTGCCAGTAGGGACAGTTACAGCGAAGCTTTCTTT
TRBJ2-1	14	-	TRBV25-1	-	CASSESGPGNEQFF	TGTGCCAGCAGTGAATCGGGACCGGGCAATGAGCAGTTCTTC
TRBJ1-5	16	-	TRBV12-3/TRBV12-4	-	CASSFPREGVGQPQHF	TGTGCCAGCAGTTTCCCCCGTGAAGGGGTTGGGCAGCCCCAGCATTTT
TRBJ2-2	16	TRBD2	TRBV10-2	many	CASSEAAGVVTGELFF	TGCGCCAGCAGTGAAGCAGCGGGAGTGGTCACCGGGGAGCTGTTTTTT
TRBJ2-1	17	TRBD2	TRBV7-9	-	CASSPVGPSGGQNEQFF	TGTGCCAGCAGCCCCGTAGGTCCTAGCGGGGGTCAGAATGAGCAGTTCTTC
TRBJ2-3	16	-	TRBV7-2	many	CASSLAPSGGTDTQYF	TGTGCCAGCAGCTTAGCGCCCTCGGGGGGCACAGATACGCAGTATTTT
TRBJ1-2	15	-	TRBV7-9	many	CASSFSTEFLMGYTF	TGTGCCAGCAGCTTCTCGACAGAATTCTTAATGGGCTACACCTTC
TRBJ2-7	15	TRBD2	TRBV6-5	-	CASSGERLAGGEQYF	TGTGCCAGCAGCGGCGAAAGACTAGCGGGAGGCGAGCAGTACTTC
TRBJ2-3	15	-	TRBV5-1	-	CASSLGVSARDTQYF	TGCGCCAGCAGCTTGGGGGTTAGCGCGAGAGATACGCAGTATTTT
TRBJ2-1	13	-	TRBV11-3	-	CASSLRIGNEQFF	TGTGCCAGCAGCTTACGAATCGGGAATGAGCAGTTCTTC
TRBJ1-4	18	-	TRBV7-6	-	CASSPFRGGIPTNEKLFF	TGTGCCAGCAGCCCCTTCCGGGGGGGGATTCCAACTAATGAAAAACTGTTTTTT
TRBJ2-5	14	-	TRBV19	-	CASSSRFSVETQYF	TGTGCCAGTAGCTCCCGGTTTAGTGTGGAGACCCAGTACTTC
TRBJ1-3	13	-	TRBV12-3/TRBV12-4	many	CASSPLTGNTIYF	TGTGCCAGCAGTCCCCTAACGGGAAACACCATATATTTT
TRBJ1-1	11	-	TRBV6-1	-	CASRTDFQAFF	TGTGCCAGCAGGACGGACTTCCAAGCTTTCTTT
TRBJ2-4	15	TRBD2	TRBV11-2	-	CASSLRLAGRNIQYF	TGTGCCAGCAGCCTCCGACTAGCGGGACGGAACATTCAGTACTTC
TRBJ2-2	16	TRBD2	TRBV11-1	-	CASSAPSGRVAGELFF	TGTGCCAGCAGCGCACCTAGCGGGAGGGTGGCCGGGGAGCTGTTTTTT
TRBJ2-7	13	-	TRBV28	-	CASRGQSSYEQYF	TGTGCCAGCAGAGGACAGAGCTCCTACGAGCAGTACTTC
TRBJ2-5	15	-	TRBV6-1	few	CASSHSRGRAETQYF	TGTGCCAGCAGCCACTCACGTGGGCGGGCAGAGACCCAGTACTTC
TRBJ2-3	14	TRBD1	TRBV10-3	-	CAIRRDRGTDTQYF	TGTGCCATCAGGAGGGACAGGGGGACAGATACGCAGTATTTT
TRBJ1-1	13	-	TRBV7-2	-	CASSPLPQSEAFF	TGTGCCAGCAGCCCCCTGCCACAATCTGAAGCTTTCTTT
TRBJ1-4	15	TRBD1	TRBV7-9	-	CASSNTRQGGEKLFF	TGTGCCAGCAGCAATACTCGACAGGGCGGCGAAAAACTGTTTTTT
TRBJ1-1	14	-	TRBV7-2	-	CASSLLGMNTEAFF	TGTGCCAGCAGCCTCTTGGGGATGAACACTGAAGCTTTCTTT
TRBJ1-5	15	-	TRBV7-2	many	CASSPQWGSNQPQHF	TGTGCCAGCAGCCCTCAATGGGGTAGCAATCAGCCCCAGCATTTT
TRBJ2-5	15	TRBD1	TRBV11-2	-	CASSLDLGGHETQYF	TGTGCCAGCAGCTTAGATTTAGGGGGCCACGAGACCCAGTACTTC
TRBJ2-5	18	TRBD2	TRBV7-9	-	CASSPRFTREFTQETQYF	TGTGCCAGCAGCCCCCGTTTTACGCGGGAGTTCACACAAGAGACCCAGTACTTC
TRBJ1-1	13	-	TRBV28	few	CASSFRFPYGAFF	TGTGCCAGCAGTTTCCGCTTTCCTTATGGGGCTTTCTTT
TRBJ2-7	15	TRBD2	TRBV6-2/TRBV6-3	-	CASSYTLAGAYEQYF	TGTGCCAGCAGTTACACACTAGCGGGAGCCTACGAGCAGTACTTC
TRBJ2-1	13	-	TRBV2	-	CAQAESSYNEQFF	TGTGCTCAAGCGGAATCCTCCTACAATGAGCAGTTCTTC